The rows below give T cell receptor beta chains drawn from one sample of a study of blood T cells in healthy people across ages. TCRdb reanalysed the 5' RACE reads using MiXCR and keeps one entry per CDR3 protein. The sample has approximately 810,000 distinct CDR3 sequences; more than 25% are singletons. Sequenced: blood. These receptors were taken from a woman of 80 years or more in good health. The CDR3 runs from the conserved cysteine through the conserved F or W. D genes are given only for firm matches. Expanded clones are given a class, and other clones once, few, many or no size at all.

D: -
size: many
J: TRBJ2-5
V: TRBV14
CDR3: CASSHGEVGLQETQYF
DNA: TGTGCCAGCAGCCATGGCGAGGTGGGGCTCCAAGAGACCCAGTACTTC

D: TRBD1
size: -
J: TRBJ1-5
V: TRBV6-6
CDR3: CASSDQGQGRSNQPQHF
DNA: TGTGCCAGCAGCGATCAGGGACAGGGGCGAAGCAATCAGCCCCAGCATTTT

D: TRBD1
size: few
J: TRBJ1-1
V: TRBV6-1
CDR3: CASSARDRGRGDTEAFF
DNA: TGTGCCAGCAGTGCCCGGGACAGGGGGCGAGGGGACACTGAAGCTTTCTTT

D: -
size: many
J: TRBJ2-4
V: TRBV29-1
CDR3: CSVTPEPWGNIQYF
DNA: TGCAGCGTGACCCCAGAACCCTGGGGAAACATTCAGTACTTC

D: -
size: -
J: TRBJ2-3
V: TRBV18
CDR3: CASSPPGTGRDAQYF
DNA: TGTGCCAGCTCACCACCCGGAACAGGGCGAGATGCGCAGTATTTT

D: -
size: many
J: TRBJ2-5
V: TRBV20-1
CDR3: CSARENRQETQYF
DNA: TGCAGTGCTAGAGAGAACAGACAAGAGACCCAGTACTTC

D: TRBD1
size: few
J: TRBJ1-1
V: TRBV7-9
CDR3: CASSLGDSPYTETFF
DNA: TGTGCCAGCAGCTTAGGGGACAGTCCGTACACTGAAACTTTCTTT

D: -
size: many
J: TRBJ2-3
V: TRBV6-2/TRBV6-3
CDR3: CASSRGRATDTQYF
DNA: TGTGCCAGCAGCCGAGGACGCGCTACAGATACGCAGTATTTT

D: TRBD2
size: -
J: TRBJ2-1
V: TRBV20-1
CDR3: CSASSASGGTSYNEQFF
DNA: TGCAGTGCTAGCTCCGCTAGCGGGGGGACCTCCTACAATGAGCAGTTCTTC

D: -
size: -
J: TRBJ1-4
V: TRBV7-2
CDR3: CASSWGGGEKRFF
DNA: TGTGCCAGCAGCTGGGGGGGAGGGGAAAAACGGTTTTTT

D: -
size: once
J: TRBJ2-2
V: TRBV20-1
CDR3: CSARDWRKDGELFF
DNA: TGCAGTGCTAGAGATTGGAGGAAGGACGGGGAGCTGTTTTTT

D: -
size: few
J: TRBJ2-3
V: TRBV5-4
CDR3: CASSLGGGVADTQYF
DNA: TGTGCCAGCAGCTTGGGGGGCGGGGTAGCAGATACGCAGTATTTT

D: -
size: many
J: TRBJ2-5
V: TRBV6-1
CDR3: CASKVRTTQETQYF
DNA: TGTGCCAGCAAAGTTAGAACCACCCAAGAGACCCAGTACTTC

D: -
size: -
J: TRBJ1-1
V: TRBV24-1
CDR3: CATSDSRPGRAFF
DNA: TGTGCCACCAGTGATTCGCGACCCGGCAGGGCTTTCTTT

D: -
size: -
J: TRBJ1-1
V: TRBV6-2/TRBV6-3
CDR3: CASSYSSDRRDTEAFF
DNA: TGTGCCAGCAGTTACTCGTCTGATCGGCGGGACACTGAAGCTTTCTTT

D: TRBD1
size: -
J: TRBJ1-2
V: TRBV27
CDR3: CASSLSTGGCYGYTF
DNA: TGTGCCAGCAGTTTATCCACAGGGGGATGCTATGGCTACACCTTC

D: TRBD1
size: few
J: TRBJ2-5
V: TRBV30
CDR3: CAWRGQGSRQTQYF
DNA: TGTGCCTGGAGAGGACAGGGAAGTAGGCAGACCCAGTACTTC

D: -
size: -
J: TRBJ1-1
V: TRBV20-1
CDR3: CSARVRQGEKAFF
DNA: TGCAGTGCTAGAGTTCGGCAGGGAGAAAAAGCTTTCTTT

D: -
size: few
J: TRBJ2-3
V: TRBV2
CDR3: CASSEQTGPRSTDTQYF
DNA: TGTGCCAGCAGTGAGCAGACTGGTCCTAGAAGCACAGATACGCAGTATTTT

D: TRBD1
size: -
J: TRBJ2-1
V: TRBV4-1
CDR3: CASSQDLNRGYGEQFF
DNA: TGCGCCAGCAGCCAAGATCTAAACAGGGGGTACGGTGAGCAGTTCTTC

D: TRBD1
size: many
J: TRBJ1-5
V: TRBV12-3/TRBV12-4
CDR3: CASSEGQPGQPQHF
DNA: TGTGCCAGCAGCGAGGGACAGCCCGGGCAGCCCCAGCATTTT

D: -
size: many
J: TRBJ2-5
V: TRBV7-2
CDR3: CASSKSGNKETQYF
DNA: TGTGCCAGCTCAAAGTCAGGGAATAAGGAGACCCAGTACTTC

D: TRBD1
size: -
J: TRBJ1-2
V: TRBV20-1
CDR3: CSAPPRDRALGYTF
DNA: TGCAGTGCTCCGCCTCGGGACAGGGCTCTAGGCTACACCTTC

D: TRBD1
size: many
J: TRBJ1-5
V: TRBV6-2/TRBV6-3
CDR3: CASSYGQGNQPQHF
DNA: TGTGCCAGCAGTTACGGACAGGGCAATCAGCCCCAGCATTTT

D: TRBD1
size: -
J: TRBJ1-1
V: TRBV6-5
CDR3: CASSSIGTGATEAFF
DNA: TGTGCCAGCAGTTCGATAGGGACAGGGGCGACTGAAGCTTTCTTT

D: -
size: -
J: TRBJ2-5
V: TRBV27
CDR3: CASSFRSKTKETQYF
DNA: TGTGCCAGCAGTTTCCGATCTAAAACGAAAGAGACCCAGTACTTC

D: TRBD2
size: few
J: TRBJ2-1
V: TRBV18
CDR3: CASSLSFPGLPYNEQFF
DNA: TGTGCCAGCTCCCTAAGTTTTCCGGGACTACCATACAATGAGCAGTTCTTC

D: TRBD1
size: many
J: TRBJ2-5
V: TRBV28
CDR3: CASTNRGRETQYF
DNA: TGTGCCAGCACTAACAGGGGACGCGAGACCCAGTACTTC

D: -
size: once
J: TRBJ2-4
V: TRBV5-1
CDR3: CASSLEDTRQYF
DNA: TGCGCCAGCAGCTTGGAGGATACAAGGCAGTACTTC

D: TRBD2
size: many
J: TRBJ2-5
V: TRBV4-1
CDR3: CASRQTSGETQYF
DNA: TGCGCCAGCAGGCAAACTAGCGGTGAGACCCAGTACTTC

D: -
size: many
J: TRBJ2-7
V: TRBV11-2
CDR3: CASNQNSYEQYF
DNA: TGTGCCAGCAATCAAAATTCCTACGAGCAGTACTTC

D: -
size: -
J: TRBJ2-1
V: TRBV28
CDR3: CASSLAAPLGGNEQFF
DNA: TGTGCCAGCAGTTTGGCAGCACCCTTAGGGGGGAATGAGCAGTTCTTC

D: TRBD1
size: many
J: TRBJ2-3
V: TRBV6-2/TRBV6-3
CDR3: CASSYLTDRDRVDTQYF
DNA: TGTGCCAGCAGTTACTTAACGGACAGGGATCGAGTAGATACGCAGTATTTT

D: -
size: many
J: TRBJ2-7
V: TRBV27
CDR3: CASSSLYREPSYEQYF
DNA: TGTGCCAGCAGTTCCCTTTACCGGGAACCATCCTACGAGCAGTACTTC

D: -
size: many
J: TRBJ2-5
V: TRBV7-9
CDR3: CASSLALGVQETQYF
DNA: TGTGCCAGCAGCTTAGCGTTAGGGGTTCAAGAGACCCAGTACTTC

D: -
size: -
J: TRBJ2-2
V: TRBV5-1
CDR3: CASSPSVTGELFF
DNA: TGCGCCAGCAGCCCTTCAGTGACCGGGGAGCTGTTTTTT

D: -
size: many
J: TRBJ2-5
V: TRBV11-2
CDR3: CASTPYGGAETQYF
DNA: TGTGCCAGCACCCCTTATGGGGGCGCAGAGACCCAGTACTTC

D: -
size: few
J: TRBJ2-1
V: TRBV19
CDR3: CASSIDYSSYNEQFF
DNA: TGTGCCAGTAGTATAGACTACAGCTCCTACAATGAGCAGTTCTTC

D: TRBD2
size: -
J: TRBJ2-5
V: TRBV9
CDR3: CASSTGLAGLETQYF
DNA: TGTGCCAGCAGCACAGGACTAGCGGGGCTCGAGACCCAGTACTTC

D: TRBD2
size: many
J: TRBJ2-1
V: TRBV5-1
CDR3: CASSMTQAGWSYNEQFF
DNA: TGCGCCAGCAGCATGACCCAAGCGGGGTGGTCCTACAATGAGCAGTTCTTC

D: -
size: many
J: TRBJ2-3
V: TRBV11-2
CDR3: CASSLAGLAAQYF
DNA: TGTGCCAGCAGCTTAGCTGGTTTAGCGGCGCAGTATTTT

D: -
size: -
J: TRBJ2-5
V: TRBV28
CDR3: CASTKGPEQYF
DNA: TGTGCCAGCACGAAGGGCCCGGAGCAGTACTTC

D: TRBD2
size: many
J: TRBJ2-5
V: TRBV14
CDR3: CASGASGGSQETQYF
DNA: TGTGCCAGCGGTGCTAGCGGGGGTAGCCAAGAGACCCAGTACTTC

D: -
size: many
J: TRBJ2-7
V: TRBV6-6
CDR3: CASSYSGQVVEQYF
DNA: TGTGCCAGCAGTTACTCGGGGCAGGTTGTCGAGCAGTACTTC

D: TRBD1
size: few
J: TRBJ2-7
V: TRBV25-1
CDR3: CASSPGQLTYNEQYF
DNA: TGTGCCAGCAGTCCGGGACAGTTAACTTACAATGAGCAGTACTTC

D: -
size: few
J: TRBJ2-2
V: TRBV11-2
CDR3: CATVDREGRRTGELFF
DNA: TGTGCCACCGTGGACAGGGAGGGAAGAAGAACCGGGGAGCTGTTTTTT

D: -
size: many
J: TRBJ2-1
V: TRBV7-2
CDR3: CASSPPSRFNEQFF
DNA: TGTGCCAGCAGCCCTCCTAGCCGATTCAATGAGCAGTTCTTC

D: TRBD2
size: many
J: TRBJ2-3
V: TRBV20-1
CDR3: CSVRGGATDTQYF
DNA: TGCTCAGTCCGCGGGGGGGCTACAGATACGCAGTATTTT

D: -
size: many
J: TRBJ2-7
V: TRBV3-1
CDR3: CASSQGTVGYEQYF
DNA: TGTGCCAGCAGCCAAGGGACGGTGGGGTACGAGCAGTACTTC

D: TRBD1
size: many
J: TRBJ2-5
V: TRBV10-3
CDR3: CAISVGGQQETQYF
DNA: TGTGCCATCAGTGTAGGGGGACAGCAAGAGACCCAGTACTTC

D: TRBD1
size: few
J: TRBJ1-1
V: TRBV29-1
CDR3: CSVSGGTEAFF
DNA: TGCAGCGTGTCAGGGGGCACTGAAGCTTTCTTT

D: TRBD1
size: many
J: TRBJ1-2
V: TRBV7-2
CDR3: CASTGSGTGGRGYTF
DNA: TGTGCCAGCACCGGCTCCGGGACAGGGGGCCGTGGCTACACCTTC

D: TRBD2
size: once
J: TRBJ2-3
V: TRBV6-1
CDR3: CASSATSGTPDTQYF
DNA: TGTGCCAGCAGCGCCACTAGCGGGACGCCAGATACGCAGTATTTT

D: TRBD2
size: many
J: TRBJ2-1
V: TRBV5-1
CDR3: CASSYLAGGSYNEQFF
DNA: TGCGCCAGCAGCTATTTAGCGGGGGGGAGTTACAATGAGCAGTTCTTC

D: -
size: -
J: TRBJ2-7
V: TRBV6-2/TRBV6-3
CDR3: CASTNLGSSYEQYF
DNA: TGTGCCAGCACCAACCTGGGGTCCTCCTACGAGCAGTACTTC

D: TRBD1
size: many
J: TRBJ2-2
V: TRBV7-7
CDR3: CASSLQGVNTGELFF
DNA: TGTGCCAGCAGCTTGCAGGGGGTGAACACCGGGGAGCTGTTTTTT

D: TRBD1
size: -
J: TRBJ1-5
V: TRBV19
CDR3: CASSTIPGGGQPQHF
DNA: TGTGCCAGTAGTACAATTCCAGGGGGAGGGCAGCCCCAGCATTTT

D: -
size: many
J: TRBJ2-7
V: TRBV7-9
CDR3: CASSWTEDEQYF
DNA: TGTGCCAGCAGCTGGACCGAAGACGAGCAGTACTTC

D: TRBD2
size: -
J: TRBJ2-3
V: TRBV19
CDR3: CASSGTSGGTDTQYF
DNA: TGTGCCAGTAGCGGGACTAGCGGGGGGACAGATACGCAGTATTTT